This TCR beta chain was profiled in a study of T cells in Graves' hyperthyroidism and ophthalmopathy. This clonotype has at least ten counts. The antigen remains unidentified. Study conclusions and caveats: Patients with ophthalmopathy were separated from those with stable hyperthyroidism by a 13 V-J model.

Template material for amplifying TCR beta CDR3 regions consisted of RNA transcripts. RT-PCR in the first round (using the HTBI primer set) targeted the TCR CDR3. TCRdb used MiXCR to reprocess the multiplex PCR reads, holding one entry per CDR3 protein. Here the sample spans a few hundred thousand distinct CDR3 sequences, roughly 19% being singletons. Inclusion characteristics of ophthalmopathy patients comprised a Clinical Activity Score of at least 3, a NOSPECS grade of at least 4, and duration under 3 months. This clonotype was obtained from a man aged 45-65 years with Graves' ophthalmopathy. Source material: blood.

CDR3 nucleotides: TGTGCCAGCAGCCCCCGGGACAGGGGGTTGTACACTGAAGCTTTCTTT. It yields the protein CASSPRDRGLYTEAFF. This sequence joins TRBV3-1 and TRBJ1-1, with TRBD1 matching 11 bases. The CDR3 consists of 16 residues. V shed 4 bases, J shed 3 bases, and the junction held 7 bases outside the gene matches. The germline CDR1 and CDR2 sequences are LGHDT and YNNKEL (reference sequence).